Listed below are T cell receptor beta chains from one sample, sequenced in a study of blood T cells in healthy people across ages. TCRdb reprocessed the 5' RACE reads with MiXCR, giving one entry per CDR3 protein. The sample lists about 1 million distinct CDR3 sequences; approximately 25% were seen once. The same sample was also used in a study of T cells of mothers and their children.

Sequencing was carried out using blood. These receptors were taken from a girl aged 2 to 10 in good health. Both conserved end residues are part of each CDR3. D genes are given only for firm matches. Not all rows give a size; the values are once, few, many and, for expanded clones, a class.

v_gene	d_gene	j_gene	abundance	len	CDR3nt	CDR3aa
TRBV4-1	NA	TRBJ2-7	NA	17	TGCGCCAGCAGCCAAGAAAGTAGCCCGGGGCTTTTCTACGGGCAGTACTTC	CASSQESSPGLFYGQYF
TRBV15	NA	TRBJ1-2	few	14	TGTGCCACCAGCAGCGACAGGCTTAGCTATGGCTACACCTTC	CATSSDRLSYGYTF
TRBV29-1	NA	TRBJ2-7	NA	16	TGCAGCGTTGATGCGGATTCGACAGGAGGGGTCTACGAGCAGTACTTC	CSVDADSTGGVYEQYF
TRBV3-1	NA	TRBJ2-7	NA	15	TGTGCCAGCAGCCAACAACCAGGGGCCCCCTACGAGCAGTACTTC	CASSQQPGAPYEQYF
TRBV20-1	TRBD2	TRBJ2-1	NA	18	TGCAGTGCTAAGAGAGGGCCGGGGGGACTAGTCTCCTACAATGAGCAGTTCTTC	CSAKRGPGGLVSYNEQFF
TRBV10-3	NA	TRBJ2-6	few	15	TGTGCCATCGGGGGTTGGGTAACCGGGGCCAACGTCCTGACTTTC	CAIGGWVTGANVLTF
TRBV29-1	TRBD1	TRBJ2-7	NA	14	TGCAGCGTTTGTCCAAGGACAGGGTCGACCGAGCAGTACTTC	CSVCPRTGSTEQYF
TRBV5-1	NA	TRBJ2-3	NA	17	TGCGCCAGCAGCTCAGGGCTAGGAAGGGGCTTTGCAGATACGCAGTATTTT	CASSSGLGRGFADTQYF
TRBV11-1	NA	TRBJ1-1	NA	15	TGTGCCAGCAGCTTAGACGGGACGGTGAACACTGAAGCTTTCTTT	CASSLDGTVNTEAFF
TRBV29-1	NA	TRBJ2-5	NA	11	TGCAGCGTTGAAGAGAACGGAACCCAGTACTTC	CSVEENGTQYF
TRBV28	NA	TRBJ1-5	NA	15	TGTGCCAGCAGTCCTTCAAGAGGGTCCGGTCAGCCCCAGCATTTT	CASSPSRGSGQPQHF
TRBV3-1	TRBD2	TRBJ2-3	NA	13	TGTGCCTCGACTAGCGGGTTCACAGATACGCAGTATTTT	CASTSGFTDTQYF
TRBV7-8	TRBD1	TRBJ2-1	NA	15	TGTGCCAGCAGCTCTCTTCTCGGACAGGTCAATGAGCAGTTCTTC	CASSSLLGQVNEQFF
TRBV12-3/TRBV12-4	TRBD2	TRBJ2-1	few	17	TGTGCCAGCAGTTTAGAGAGCGGGGGGGCTTCCTACAATGAGCGGTTCTTC	CASSLESGGASYNERFF
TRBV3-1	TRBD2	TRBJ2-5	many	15	TGTGCCAGCAGCCAAGGGACTAGCGGGCAAGAGACCCAGTACTTC	CASSQGTSGQETQYF
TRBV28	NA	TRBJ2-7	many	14	TGTGCCAGCAGCCCTTTGCGGGGCTCCTACGAGCAGTACTTC	CASSPLRGSYEQYF
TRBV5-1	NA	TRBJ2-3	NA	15	TGCGCCAGCAGCTTGGGACTCCAACTGACAGATACGCAGTATTTT	CASSLGLQLTDTQYF
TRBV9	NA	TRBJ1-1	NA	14	TGTGCCAGCAGCGTATCCGCGGCCAACACTGAAGCTTTCTTT	CASSVSAANTEAFF
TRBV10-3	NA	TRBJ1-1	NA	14	TGTGCCATCAGAGGGGACACTAATCACCCTGAAGCTTTCTTT	CAIRGDTNHPEAFF
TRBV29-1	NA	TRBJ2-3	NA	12	TGCAGCGCGGACCAGGGCGCAGATACGCAGTATTTT	CSADQGADTQYF
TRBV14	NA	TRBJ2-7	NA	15	TGTGCCAGCAGCCAAGAGCGGGCACCCATCGACGAGCAGTACTTC	CASSQERAPIDEQYF
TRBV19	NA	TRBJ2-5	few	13	TGTGCCAGTAGTCAGGGATGGGGAGAGACCCAGTACTTC	CASSQGWGETQYF
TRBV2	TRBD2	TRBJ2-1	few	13	TGTGCCATACCGGGACTAGCGGGAAATGAGCAGTTCTTC	CAIPGLAGNEQFF
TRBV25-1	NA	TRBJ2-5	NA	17	TGTGCCAGCAGTGAATATCGTCCCAGCGCATTACAAGAGACCCAGTACTTC	CASSEYRPSALQETQYF
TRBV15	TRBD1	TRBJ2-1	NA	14	TGTGCCACCAGCACCCCGGACAGGGAAAATGAGCAGTTCTTC	CATSTPDRENEQFF
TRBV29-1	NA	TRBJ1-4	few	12	TGCAGCGTTGACGGGCAGGATGAAAAACTGTTTTTT	CSVDGQDEKLFF
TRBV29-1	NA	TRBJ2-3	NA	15	TGCAGCGTGGCAGTGCCAAGTGGGTCCACGGATACGCAGTATTTT	CSVAVPSGSTDTQYF
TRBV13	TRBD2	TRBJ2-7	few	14	TGTGCCAGCAGCCTATGGACTAGCGGATACGAGCAGTACTTC	CASSLWTSGYEQYF
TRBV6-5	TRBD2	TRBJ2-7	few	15	TGTGCCAGCAGTGCGATAGCGGGGCTATCCTACGAGCAGTACTTC	CASSAIAGLSYEQYF
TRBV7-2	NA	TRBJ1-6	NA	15	TGTGCCACCCGCATCAAAGCAGGGGACAATTCACCCCTCCACTTT	CATRIKAGDNSPLHF
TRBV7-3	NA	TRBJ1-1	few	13	TGTGCCAGCAGCTCAACGCCCCAGGGTACGGCTTTCTTT	CASSSTPQGTAFF
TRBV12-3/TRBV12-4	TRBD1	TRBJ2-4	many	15	TGTGCCAGCAGTTTACTGAGGACAGGAAAAAACATTCAGTACTTC	CASSLLRTGKNIQYF
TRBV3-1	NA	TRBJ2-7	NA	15	TGTGCCAGCAGCCAAATAACAGGGCTTCGGGACGAGCAGTACTTC	CASSQITGLRDEQYF
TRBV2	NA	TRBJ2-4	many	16	TGTGCCAGCAGTGAAATCCGAACAGTGCCCCAAAACATTCAGTACTTC	CASSEIRTVPQNIQYF
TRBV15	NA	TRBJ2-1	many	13	TGTGCCACCAGCAGAGAGGAGCCCAATGAGCAGTTCTTC	CATSREEPNEQFF
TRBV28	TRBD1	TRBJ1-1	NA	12	TGTGCCAGCAGATTCAGGGGGCGTCGAGCTTTCTTT	CASRFRGRRAFF
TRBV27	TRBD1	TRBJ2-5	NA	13	TGTGCCAGCAGTATTACAGGGGGAGGAATCCAGTACTTC	CASSITGGGIQYF
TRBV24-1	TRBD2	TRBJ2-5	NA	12	TGTGCCACCAGGGGGGGGGAAGAGACCCAGTACTTC	CATRGGEETQYF
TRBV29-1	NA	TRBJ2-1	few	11	TGCAGCGTTGCCCCAAGCAATGAGCAGTTCTTC	CSVAPSNEQFF
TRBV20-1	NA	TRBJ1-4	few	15	TGCAGTGCTAGACTAACGGGGGGCCTTAATGAAAAACTGTTTTTT	CSARLTGGLNEKLFF
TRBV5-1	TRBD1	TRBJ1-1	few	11	TGCGCCAGTACGCAGGGGGTTGAAGCTTTCTTT	CASTQGVEAFF
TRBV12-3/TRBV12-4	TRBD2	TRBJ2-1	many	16	TGTGCCAGCAGTCCCCCCCCGGCGGGGGTCTACAATGAGCAGTTCTTC	CASSPPPAGVYNEQFF
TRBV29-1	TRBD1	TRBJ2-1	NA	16	TGCAGCGTTGAGGGGAAAACAGGGGTCTCCTACAATGAGCAGTTCTTC	CSVEGKTGVSYNEQFF
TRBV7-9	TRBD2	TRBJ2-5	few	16	TGTGCCAGCATTCCGGGTCCGGGACTAGTCGAGGGGACCCAGTACTTC	CASIPGPGLVEGTQYF
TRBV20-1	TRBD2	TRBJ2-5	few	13	TGCAGTGCAAATAGCGGGGCAGGGGAGACCCAGTACTTC	CSANSGAGETQYF
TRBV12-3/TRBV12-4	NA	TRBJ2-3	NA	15	TGTGCCAGCAGTTTAGGAGCGGGCCCCACAGATACGCAGTATTTT	CASSLGAGPTDTQYF
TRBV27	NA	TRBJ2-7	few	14	TGTGCCAGCAGTTTTAGCGGAGCGGCCTACGAGCAGTACTTC	CASSFSGAAYEQYF
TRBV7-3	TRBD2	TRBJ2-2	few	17	TGTGCCAGCAGCTTCCCAAAGACTAGCGGGGGGACCGGGGAGCTGTTTTTT	CASSFPKTSGGTGELFF
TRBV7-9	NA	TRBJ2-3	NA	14	TGTGCCAGCAGTTCCACGCGGGTCACAGATACGCAGTATTTT	CASSSTRVTDTQYF
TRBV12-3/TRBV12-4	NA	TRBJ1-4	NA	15	TGTGCCAGCAGTCCGAAGGGCACGGCTAATGAAAAACTGTTTTTT	CASSPKGTANEKLFF